A single TCR beta chain is shown here with its context. No antigen is known for it. The ends were cut back, 2 bases at V and 7 bases at J, with 12 bases in the middle. CDR3 length equals 14 residues. Per the germline V gene, CDR1 is SGHRS and CDR2 is YFSETQ. Data came from immunoSEQ multiplex PCR; TCRdb stores just in-frame clones and leaves some out. Among some 43,000 clones listed, 81% were seen once. This entry is derived from a study of T cells in tumors after PD-1 blockade. Turning to the study itself: Excluded were patients with checkpoint blockade, immunosuppressants, or radiotherapy or other anti-cancer therapy within 4 weeks. Treatment was either pembrolizumab 200 mg every 3 weeks or cemiplimab 350 mg every 2 weeks. Study findings and constraints: Approximately 43% of tumor TCR clonotypes were also found in blood.

Input was about 600 ng to 6,004 ng of genomic DNA from tumor or blood. This TCR was recovered from a human donor with basal cell carcinoma. The chain uses TRBV5-1 and TRBJ1-4; no reliable D call. The specimen was PBMCs, collected before anti-PD-1 treatment. The CDR3 nucleotides read TGCGCCAGCAGCTTCACGGATAGGAGTGAAAAACTGTTTTTT. Its translation is CASSFTDRSEKLFF.